Following are 9 T cell receptor beta chains from one sample sequenced in a study of identical twins. One entry per CDR3 protein results from TCRdb running MiXCR on the 5' RACE reads. The sample yields 1.5 million or so distinct CDR3 sequences, around 33% seen once. Specimen: cord blood. These receptors were obtained from a newborn girl in good health.

This clonotype has more than one count but fewer than ten. This sequence joins TRBV24-1 and TRBJ2-3; tentative D call: TRBD2 (6 bases). Germline CDR1 and CDR2: KGHDR and SFDVKD. The CDR3 extends over 11 amino acids. Trimming removed 10 bases from V and 3 bases from J, with 7 bases in between. This CDR3 is CATGRTDTQYF. The DNA for the CDR3 is TGTGCCACAGGGAGGACAGATACGCAGTATTTT.

This clonotype has only a few counts. The V call is TRBV7-2, the J call TRBJ2-3; D could derive from TRBD1 or TRBD2 (5 bases each). Trimming removed 1 base at V and 6 bases at J, with 17 bases between. The CDR3 totals 16 residues. Germline V gene sequence: CDR1 SGHTA, CDR2 FQGNSA. The DNA for the CDR3 is TGTGCCAGCAGCTTAGGTGGGGGACCGAGACGTGATACGCAGTATTTT. This codes for CASSLGGGPRRDTQYF. Together with reference TRBV7-2 and TRBJ2-3, the CDR3 gives the full variable domain: GAGVSQSPSNKVTEKGKDVELRCDPISGHTALYWYRQSLGQGLEFLIYFQGNSAPDKSGLPSDRFSAERTGGSVSTLTIQRTQQEDSAVYLCASSLGGGPRRDTQYFGPGTRLTVL.

J is TRBJ2-7 and V is TRBV7-9, with 7 nucleotides matching TRBD2. Germline loops: CDR1 SEHNR, CDR2 FQNEAQ (reference sequence). This CDR3 is built from 15 residues. V gave up 5 bases and J gave up 4 bases; unmatched junction bases: 11. CDR3 region: CASSPRLTSRYEQYF. The CDR3 DNA reads TGTGCCAGCAGCCCGAGGTTGACTAGCAGATACGAGCAGTACTTC.

This clonotype showed up just a few times. The V and J genes are TRBV12-3 or TRBV12-4 and TRBJ2-3, with 11 nucleotides matching TRBD2. The CDR3 covers 17 residues. The V segment lost 0 bases and the J segment 0 bases; nucleotides outside the gene matches: 2. The CDR3 here is CASSLASGGASTDTQYF. CDR3 bases: TGTGCCAGCAGTTTAGCTAGCGGGGGGGCTAGCACAGATACGCAGTATTTT.

This clonotype has just a few counts. The rearrangement links TRBV29-1 to TRBJ1-1, with 7 nucleotides matching TRBD1. V gave up 7 bases and J gave up 1 base; unmatched junction bases: 6. Germline CDR1 SQVTM, CDR2 ANQGSEA. The length of the CDR3 is 13 residues. CDR3 in amino acids: CSGIDRANTEAFF. CDR3 nucleotides: TGCAGCGGCATAGACAGGGCGAACACTGAAGCTTTCTTT.

This clonotype has a handful of counts. The DNA for the CDR3 is TGTGCCACCAGGACCACGACTCTCGATGAGCAGTTCTTC. This translates into CATRTTTLDEQFF. This chain links TRBV12-3 or TRBV12-4 with TRBJ2-1; no definite D call. CDR3 length equals 13 residues. Trimming removed 10 bases from V and 8 bases from J, with 18 bases in between.

The chain employs TRBV7-9 and TRBJ2-4; perhaps TRBD2 as D (5 bases). Germline CDR1 SEHNR, CDR2 FQNEAQ (reference sequence). Trimming left V 5 bases short and J 2 bases short, with 16 bases between. The CDR3 runs 16 residues. CDR3 in DNA: TGTGCCAGCAGCCCGCCTAGCTTCCGGACCAAAAACATTCAGTACTTC. This encodes CASSPPSFRTKNIQYF.

This clonotype was observed once. V gene TRBV6-2 or TRBV6-3 combines with J gene TRBJ1-1; 10 bases match TRBD1. V was clipped by 6 bases and J by 10 bases; unmatched bases: 14. CDR1 MNHEY and CDR2 SVGEGT come from the germline V gene. The CDR3 totals 15 residues. CDR3 protein: CASRPAGTGEPGAFF. The CDR3, as DNA: TGTGCCAGCAGGCCTGCCGGGACAGGGGAGCCTGGAGCTTTCTTT.

The chain combines TRBV10-3 with TRBJ2-7; TRBD2 matches 10 bases. J gave up 4 bases and V 2 bases, and 2 bases lay outside the gene matches. CDR1 and CDR2 (germline): ENHRY, SYGVKD. The CDR3 sequence is 14 residues long. Here the CDR3 DNA reads TGTGCCATCAGTGAGACTAGCGGGAATTACGAGCAGTACTTC. Protein sequence: CAISETSGNYEQYF.